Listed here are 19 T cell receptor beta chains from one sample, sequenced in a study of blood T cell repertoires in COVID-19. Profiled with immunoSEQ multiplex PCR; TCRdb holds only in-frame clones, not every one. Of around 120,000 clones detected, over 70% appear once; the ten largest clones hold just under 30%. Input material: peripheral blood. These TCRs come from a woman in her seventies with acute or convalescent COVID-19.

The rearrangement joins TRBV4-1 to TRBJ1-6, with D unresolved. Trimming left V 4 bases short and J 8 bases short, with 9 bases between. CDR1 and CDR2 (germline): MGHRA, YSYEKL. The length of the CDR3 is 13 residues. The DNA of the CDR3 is TGCGCCAGCAGCCGAGGGCGAGATTCACCCCTCCACTTT. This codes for CASSRGRDSPLHF.

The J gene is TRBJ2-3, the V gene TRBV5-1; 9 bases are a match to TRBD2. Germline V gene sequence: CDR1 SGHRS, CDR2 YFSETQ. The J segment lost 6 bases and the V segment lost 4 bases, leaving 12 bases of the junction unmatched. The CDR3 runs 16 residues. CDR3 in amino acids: CASSAEVGLAGDTQYF. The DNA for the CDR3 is TGCGCCAGCAGCGCGGAGGTGGGACTAGCCGGCGATACGCAGTATTTT.

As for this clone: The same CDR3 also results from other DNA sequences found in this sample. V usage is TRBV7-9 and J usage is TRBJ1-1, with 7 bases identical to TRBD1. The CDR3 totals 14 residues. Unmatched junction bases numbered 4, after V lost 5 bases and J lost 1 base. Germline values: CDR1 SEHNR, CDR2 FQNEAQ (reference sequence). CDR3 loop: CASSLGQANTEAFF. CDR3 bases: TGTGCCAGCAGCCTTGGACAGGCGAACACTGAAGCTTTCTTT.

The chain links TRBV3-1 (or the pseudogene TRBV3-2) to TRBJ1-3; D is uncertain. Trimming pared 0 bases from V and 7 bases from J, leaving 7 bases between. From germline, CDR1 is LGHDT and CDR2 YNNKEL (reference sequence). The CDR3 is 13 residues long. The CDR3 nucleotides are TGTGCCAGCAGCCAAGACTCTAGGAACACCATATATTTT. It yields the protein CASSQDSRNTIYF.

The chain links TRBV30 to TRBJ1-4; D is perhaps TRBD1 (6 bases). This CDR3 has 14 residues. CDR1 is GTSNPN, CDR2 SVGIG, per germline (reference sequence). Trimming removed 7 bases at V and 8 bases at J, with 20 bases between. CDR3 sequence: CASKGQGRGEKLFF. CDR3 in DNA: TGTGCCTCCAAAGGGCAGGGGCGCGGGGAAAAACTGTTTTTT.

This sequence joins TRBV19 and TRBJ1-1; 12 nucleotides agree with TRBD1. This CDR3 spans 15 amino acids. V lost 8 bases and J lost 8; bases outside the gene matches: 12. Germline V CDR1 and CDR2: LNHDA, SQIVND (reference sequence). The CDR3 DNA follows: TGTGCCAGTTCCCTCCGGGACAGGGGGCGCAGGGAAGCTTTCTTT. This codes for CASSLRDRGRREAFF.

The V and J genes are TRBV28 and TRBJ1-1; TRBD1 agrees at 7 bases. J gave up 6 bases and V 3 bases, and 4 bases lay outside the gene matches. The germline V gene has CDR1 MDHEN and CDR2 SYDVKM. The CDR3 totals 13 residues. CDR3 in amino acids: CASSLTGWPEAFF. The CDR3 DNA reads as TGTGCCAGCAGTTTGACAGGGTGGCCTGAAGCTTTCTTT.

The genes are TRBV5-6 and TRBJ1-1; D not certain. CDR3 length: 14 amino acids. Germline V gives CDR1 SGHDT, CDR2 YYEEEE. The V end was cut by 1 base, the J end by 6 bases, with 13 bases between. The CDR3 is CASSLKGGLAEAFF. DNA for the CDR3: TGTGCCAGCAGCTTGAAGGGCGGGCTCGCTGAAGCTTTCTTT.

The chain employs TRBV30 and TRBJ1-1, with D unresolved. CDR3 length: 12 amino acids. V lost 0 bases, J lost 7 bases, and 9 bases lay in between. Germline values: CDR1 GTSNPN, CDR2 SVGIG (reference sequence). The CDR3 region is CAWSVSSIEAFF. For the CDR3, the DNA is TGTGCCTGGAGTGTGAGTAGTATTGAAGCTTTCTTT.

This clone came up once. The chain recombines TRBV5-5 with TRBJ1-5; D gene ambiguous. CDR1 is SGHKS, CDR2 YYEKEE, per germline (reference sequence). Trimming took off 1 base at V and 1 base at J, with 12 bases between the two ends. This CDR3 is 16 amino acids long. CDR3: CASSLSGRASNQPQHF. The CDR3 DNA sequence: TGTGCCAGCAGCTTGTCTGGGAGGGCCAGCAATCAGCCCCAGCATTTT. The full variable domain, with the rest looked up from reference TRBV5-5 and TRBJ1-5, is DAGVTQSPTHLIKTRGQQVTLRCSPISGHKSVSWYQQVLGQGPQFIFQYYEKEERGRGNFPDRFSARQFPNYSSELNVNALLLGDSALYLCASSLSGRASNQPQHFGDGTRLSIL.

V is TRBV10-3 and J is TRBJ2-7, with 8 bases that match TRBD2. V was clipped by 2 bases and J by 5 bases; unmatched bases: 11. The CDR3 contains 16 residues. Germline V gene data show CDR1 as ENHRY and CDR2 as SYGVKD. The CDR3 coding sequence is TGTGCCATCAGTGAGCCCGGGAGGGGCCACATCAACGAGCAGTACTTC. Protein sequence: CAISEPGRGHINEQYF.

The CDR3 reads CASSPSGTGANAAEAFF. The CDR3 coding sequence is TGTGCCAGCTCACCGTCCGGGACAGGGGCCAATGCCGCTGAAGCTTTCTTT. The V and J genes are TRBV18 and TRBJ1-1; 10 bases line up with TRBD1. Trimming removed 3 bases from V and 6 bases from J; junction bases left unmatched: 13. The CDR3 runs to 17 residues. The germline V gene encodes CDR1 KGHSH and CDR2 LQKENI.

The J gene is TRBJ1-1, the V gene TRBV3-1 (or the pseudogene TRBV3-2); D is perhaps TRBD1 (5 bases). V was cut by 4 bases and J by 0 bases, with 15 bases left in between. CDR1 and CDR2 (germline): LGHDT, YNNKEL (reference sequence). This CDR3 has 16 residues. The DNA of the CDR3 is TGTGCCAGCAGCCGCTTTCAGACAGTAATGAACACTGAAGCTTTCTTT. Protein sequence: CASSRFQTVMNTEAFF.

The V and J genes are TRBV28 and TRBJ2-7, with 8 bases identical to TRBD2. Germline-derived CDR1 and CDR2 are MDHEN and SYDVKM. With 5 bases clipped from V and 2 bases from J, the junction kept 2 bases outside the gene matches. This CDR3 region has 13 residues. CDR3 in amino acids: CASSTTSAYEQYF. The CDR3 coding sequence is TGTGCCAGCAGTACGACTAGCGCCTACGAGCAGTACTTC.

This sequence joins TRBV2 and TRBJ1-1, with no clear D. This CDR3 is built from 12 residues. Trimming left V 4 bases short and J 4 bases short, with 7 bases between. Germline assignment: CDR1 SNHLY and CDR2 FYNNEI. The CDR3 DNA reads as TGTGCCAGCAGTGTCGGTTCCACTGAAGCTTTCTTT. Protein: CASSVGSTEAFF.

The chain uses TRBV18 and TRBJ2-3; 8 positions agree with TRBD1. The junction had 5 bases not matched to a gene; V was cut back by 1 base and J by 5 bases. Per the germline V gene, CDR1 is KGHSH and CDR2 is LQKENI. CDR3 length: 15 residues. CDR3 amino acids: CASSPLTGAKDTQYF. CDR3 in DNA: TGTGCCAGCTCACCACTGACAGGGGCTAAAGATACGCAGTATTTT.

The CDR3 region is CASSPGGAELNTEAFF. In DNA form, the CDR3 reads TGCGCCAGCAGTCCTGGTGGGGCAGAACTTAACACTGAAGCTTTCTTT. The genes are TRBV5-1 and TRBJ1-1; D perhaps matches TRBD1 (5 bases). This CDR3 contains 16 residues. The V gene's germline CDR1 is SGHRS and CDR2 YFSETQ. V was pared by 5 bases and J by 2 bases, with 19 bases between.

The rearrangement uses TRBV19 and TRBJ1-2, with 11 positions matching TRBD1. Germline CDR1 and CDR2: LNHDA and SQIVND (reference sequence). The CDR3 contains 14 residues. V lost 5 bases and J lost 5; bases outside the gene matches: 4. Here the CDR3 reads CASSWDRGYYGYTF. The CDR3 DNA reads TGTGCCAGTAGTTGGGACAGGGGGTATTATGGCTACACCTTC.

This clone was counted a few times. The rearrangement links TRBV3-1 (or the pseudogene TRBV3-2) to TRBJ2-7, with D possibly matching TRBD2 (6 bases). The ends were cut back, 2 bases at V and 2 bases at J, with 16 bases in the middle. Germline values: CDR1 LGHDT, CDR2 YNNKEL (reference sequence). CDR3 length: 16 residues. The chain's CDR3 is CASSQSAGRATYEQYF. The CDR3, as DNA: TGTGCCAGCAGCCAATCCGCGGGACGGGCAACCTACGAGCAGTACTTC.